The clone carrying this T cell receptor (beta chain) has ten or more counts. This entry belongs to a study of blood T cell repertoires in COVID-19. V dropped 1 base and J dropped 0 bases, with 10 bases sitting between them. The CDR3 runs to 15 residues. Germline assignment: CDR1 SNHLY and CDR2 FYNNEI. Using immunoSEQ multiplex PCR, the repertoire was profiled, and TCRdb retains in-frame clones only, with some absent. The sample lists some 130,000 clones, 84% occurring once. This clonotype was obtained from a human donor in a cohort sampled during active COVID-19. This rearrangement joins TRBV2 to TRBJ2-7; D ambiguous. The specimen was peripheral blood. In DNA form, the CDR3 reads TGTGCCAGCAGTGAAGTTACAGAGAGCTCCTACGAGCAGTACTTC. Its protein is CASSEVTESSYEQYF.